This TCR beta chain was identified in a study of shared clonotypes between healthy human individuals. Across the study: Three plates were used per donor for CD4 naive, three for CD4 memory, two for CD8 naive and one for CD8 memory. General study results and limits: The naive CD4 repertoires of a few donors were compared, and 5% to 6.5% of clonotypes were shared.

This clone was found once. Its matching antigen is unknown. Evenly divided among several immunoSEQ plates was the genomic DNA of each subset. The table came from immunoSEQ multiplex PCR; TCRdb's copy has only in-frame clones and leaves some out. This repertoire shows under 2,500,000 clones, 90% to 96% found once; its top ten account for over 0.1%. Germline lookup yields CDR1 LGHNA and CDR2 YNFKEQ. CDR3 length equals 15 residues. The V and J ends lost 4 bases and 4 bases, in that order; junction bases with no gene match: 7. The chain has TRBV4-2 and TRBJ2-7; TRBD2 matches 10 bases. This clonotype was obtained from a young man in good health. Specimen: naive CD4+ T cells sorted from blood. Sample subset: CD45RA+ positively selected. The chain's CDR3 is CASSREAGGLYEQYF. The CDR3 DNA reads TGTGCCAGCAGCCGGGAAGCGGGGGGGCTTTACGAGCAGTACTTC.